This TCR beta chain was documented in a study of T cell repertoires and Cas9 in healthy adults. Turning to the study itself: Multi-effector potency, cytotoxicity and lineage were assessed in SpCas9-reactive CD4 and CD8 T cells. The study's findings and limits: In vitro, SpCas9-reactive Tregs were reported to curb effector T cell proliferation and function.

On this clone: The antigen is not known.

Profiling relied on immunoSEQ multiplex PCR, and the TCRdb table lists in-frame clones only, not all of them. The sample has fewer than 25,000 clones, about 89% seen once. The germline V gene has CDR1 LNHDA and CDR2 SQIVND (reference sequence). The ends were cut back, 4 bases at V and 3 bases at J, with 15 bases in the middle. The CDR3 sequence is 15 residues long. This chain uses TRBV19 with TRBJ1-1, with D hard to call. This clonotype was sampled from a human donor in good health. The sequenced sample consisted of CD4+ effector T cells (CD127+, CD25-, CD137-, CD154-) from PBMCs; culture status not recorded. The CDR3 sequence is CASSTRTLKDTEAFF. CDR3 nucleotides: TGTGCCAGTAGTACGAGGACCCTAAAGGACACTGAAGCTTTCTTT.